Detailed here is one T cell receptor (beta chain). Its target antigen remains unknown. Per-base quality was not reported, and no clone a single base away is much larger than it. Library preparation used 5' RACE. Sequencing used an Illumina HiSeq 2500. A second PCR of about 7 to 12 cycles was run with a J-beta primer mix and a sample-barcoded 5' primer. A template-switch 5' adaptor carrying 12 random nucleotides introduced a unique molecular identifier onto each TCR beta cDNA molecule. Each sample yielded at least 2.5 million CDR3-containing paired-end reads. The Mint cDNA synthesis kit, primed by a TRBC-specific oligonucleotide, was used to synthesize first-strand cDNA from all RNA. Following uracil-DNA glycosylase treatment, a first 18-cycle PCR with universal primers M1SS and BC2_uni_R was performed on all cDNA. Regarding the original processing steps: Each sample was normalized by randomly selecting 1 million high-quality reads, each carrying a distinct molecular identifier. Instead of being binned into consensus sequences, reads with shared molecular identifiers were discarded. MiTCR, run with a Q25 quality threshold and the strictest error-elimination algorithm, handled CDR3 identification, clonotype clustering and error correction. Lower-bound total TCR beta diversity was estimated with a nonparametric unseen species model using Euler transformation. The public reads were reanalyzed by TCRdb: fastp trimming at Q25, MiXCR alignment, in-frame beta chains only. Duplicate CDR3 protein sequences are folded into a single record with the most common DNA and genes. The V and J calls follow TCRdb's processing rather than the paper's. This sample lists roughly 500,000 distinct CDR3 sequences; nearly 25% were detected once. Of the sample, 8.7% falls within the top ten clones.

This entry is derived from a study of blood T cells in healthy people across ages (dated by TCRdb to between 2015 and 2016). Concerning the study at large: In model experiments, template switching captured roughly one uniquely barcoded TCR beta cDNA molecule for every two T cells. Donors were grouped into four age groups: young (average approximately 16 years), middle-aged (roughly 37), aged (about 60) and long-lived (82). The study analyzed two additional independent replicas of 1 million unique cDNA reads from the same blood draw for two donors, one aged 18 to 30 and one aged 80 or older. Using deep sequencing normalized with unique cDNA molecular identifiers, the study measured how TCR beta repertoire diversity changes with age.

The investigation overall reported the following: The long-lived group showed more naive CD4+ T cells, fewer expanded clones and increased TCR diversity than the aged group, suggesting age selection. Observed TCR beta diversity correlated strongly with the percentage of naive T cells measured by flow cytometry. Conclusive comparison of naive and antigen-experienced compartments was prevented by the profiling of bulk unsorted PBMCs. Because donor CMV infection status was unknown, age-related changes in expanded clonotypes were potentially confounded. Estimates of total diversity based on one million sequenced T cells were considered lower bounds and underestimates. Observed TCR beta diversity per million T cells fell roughly linearly with age, and a significant reduction was already apparent by age around 40.

V and J lose 5 bases and 4 bases, and a span of 30 bases separates them. The cysteine opens and the phenylalanine closes a CDR3 of 19 amino acids. Only the CDR3 DNA stays, 57 bases, in frame from base 1. Via the germline V gene, CDR1 is SGHTA and CDR2 FQGNSA. The 39 donors, aged 6 to 90 years, were systemically healthy Caucasian individuals from Russia. Each donor gave 8 to 10 milliliters of peripheral blood, collected into EDTA-treated Vacutainer tubes. PBMCs were isolated by Ficoll-Paque density-gradient centrifugation, with at least 6.5 million obtained per sample. Trizol reagent was used to extract total RNA from the PBMCs, yielding at least 6 micrograms per sample. For every donor, flow cytometry on a PBMC aliquot measured the percentage of naive CD45RAhigh/CD27high T cells. A further study also used this sample, focusing on T cells of mothers and their children. The second publication reports: Donors were nine systemically healthy Caucasian individuals: three mothers and their six children. cDNA synthesis consumed the entire amount of extracted RNA, loaded at 1.5 ug RNA in each 15 ul reaction. Sample barcodes and 2-4 random nucleotides were added via the M1S primer in the second PCR. Over 9.5 million TCR beta CDR3 reads were obtained for each mother, and 2.5 million to 3 million reads were obtained for each child. TCR recombination output is similarly shaped by thymic selection in related and unrelated pairs, with a minor effect exerted by inherited differences. Normalized repertoire overlap in related mother-child pairs was always slightly higher than in unrelated mother-child pairs, but the difference was never significant. No persistent microchimeric T cell clones were detected, at a sensitivity of approximately 100 clones per million clonotypes. In the study, deep NGS was used to compare the TCR beta repertoires of mothers and children, and features distinguishing related mother-child pairs from unrelated individuals were sought. On average, the children were 11 +/- 4 years old, while the mothers were about 37 +/- 4 years old. After adapter ligation was performed with NEBNext reagents, the libraries were sequenced on an Illumina HiSeq 2000 with 100+100 nt paired-end reads. To prevent cross-contamination, the mother and child libraries were prepared a month apart and were sequenced in separate runs. For each donor, between roughly 500,000 and 2,200,000 distinct TCR beta clonotypes were identified. Naive TCR beta clonotypes were estimated from low-frequency clonotypes matched to each donor's FACS-determined naive share, without sorting.

Sequencing input: blood. The chain employs TRBV7-2 and TRBJ2-7; the D segment might be TRBD1 or TRBD2, since each matches 6 bases. This receptor was obtained from a boy between 10 and 17 years old in good health. The CDR3 loop reads CASSPRGGFSETGGYEQYF. Here is the DNA: TGTGCCAGCAGCCCCAGAGGGGGGTTTTCTGAGACAGGAGGATACGAGCAGTACTTC.